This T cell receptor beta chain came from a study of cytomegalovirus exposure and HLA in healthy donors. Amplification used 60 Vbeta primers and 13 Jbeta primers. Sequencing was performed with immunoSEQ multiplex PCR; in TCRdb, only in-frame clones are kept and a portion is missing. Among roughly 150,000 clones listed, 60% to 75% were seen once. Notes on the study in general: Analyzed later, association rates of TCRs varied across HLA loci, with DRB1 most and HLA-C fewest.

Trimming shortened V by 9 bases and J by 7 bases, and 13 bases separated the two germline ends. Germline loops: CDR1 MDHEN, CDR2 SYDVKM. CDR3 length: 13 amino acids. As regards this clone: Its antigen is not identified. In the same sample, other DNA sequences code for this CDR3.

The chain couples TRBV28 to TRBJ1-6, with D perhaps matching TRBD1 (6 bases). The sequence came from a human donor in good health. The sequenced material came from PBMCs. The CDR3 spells CASIQGNNSPLHF. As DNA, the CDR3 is TGTGCCAGTATACAGGGTAACAATTCACCCCTCCACTTT.